Ten or more counts support the clone carrying this TCR beta chain. RNA transcripts yielded amplified TCR beta CDR3 regions. RT-PCR in the first round (using the HTBI primer set) targeted the TCR CDR3. TCRdb called the multiplex PCR reads again in MiXCR, with one record for every CDR3 protein. The sample carries hundreds of thousands of distinct CDR3 sequences, over 35% recorded once. This specimen belongs to a study of T cells in Graves' hyperthyroidism and ophthalmopathy. In the study overall: Peripheral blood collection took place at initial diagnosis, before any treatment.

CDR3 size: 17 residues. V lost 4 bases and J 0 bases, leaving 13 bases between the germline ends. Germline-derived CDR1 and CDR2 are SGHTA and FQGTGA. Sequencing was done on a sample of blood. V usage is TRBV7-3 and J usage is TRBJ2-6; D not resolved. The receptor was derived from a man between 18 and 29 years old with Graves' hyperthyroidism. CDR3 sequence reads: CASSSPDRISGANVLTF. CDR3 nucleotide sequence: TGTGCCAGCAGCTCACCGGACCGTATCTCTGGGGCCAACGTCCTGACTTTC.